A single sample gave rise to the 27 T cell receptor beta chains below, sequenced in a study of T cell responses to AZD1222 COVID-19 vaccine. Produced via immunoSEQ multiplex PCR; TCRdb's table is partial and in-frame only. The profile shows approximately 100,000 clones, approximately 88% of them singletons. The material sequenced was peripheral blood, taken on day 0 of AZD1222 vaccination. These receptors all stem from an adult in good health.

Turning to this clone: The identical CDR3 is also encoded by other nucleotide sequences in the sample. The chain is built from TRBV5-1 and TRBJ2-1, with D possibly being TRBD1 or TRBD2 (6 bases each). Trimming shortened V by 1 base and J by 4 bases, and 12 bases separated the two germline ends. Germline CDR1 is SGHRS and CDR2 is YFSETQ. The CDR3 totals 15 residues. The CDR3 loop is CASSLLGGTYNEQFF. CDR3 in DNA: TGCGCCAGCAGCTTGCTCGGCGGGACATACAATGAGCAGTTCTTC.

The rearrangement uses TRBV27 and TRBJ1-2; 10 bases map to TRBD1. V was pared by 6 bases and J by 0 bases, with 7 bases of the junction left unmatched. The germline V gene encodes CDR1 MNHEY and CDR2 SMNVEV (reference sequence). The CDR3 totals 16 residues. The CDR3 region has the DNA TGTGCCAGCAGCTCGGGACAGGGGAAATCTAACTATGGCTACACCTTC. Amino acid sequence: CASSSGQGKSNYGYTF.

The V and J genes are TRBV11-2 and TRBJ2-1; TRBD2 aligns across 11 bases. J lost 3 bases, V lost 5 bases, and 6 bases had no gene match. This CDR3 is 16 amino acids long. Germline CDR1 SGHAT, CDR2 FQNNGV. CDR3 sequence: CASSKTLAGDYNEQFF. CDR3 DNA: TGTGCCAGCAGCAAAACACTAGCGGGGGACTACAATGAGCAGTTCTTC.

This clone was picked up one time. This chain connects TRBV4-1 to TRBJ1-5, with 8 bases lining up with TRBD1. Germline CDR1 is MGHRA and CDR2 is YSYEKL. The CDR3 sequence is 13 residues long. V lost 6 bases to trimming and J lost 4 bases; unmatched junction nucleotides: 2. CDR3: CASSRTGNQPQHF. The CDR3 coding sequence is TGCGCCAGCAGTCGGACAGGGAATCAGCCCCAGCATTTT.

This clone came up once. CDR3 nucleotide sequence: TGCGCCAGCAGTCGAGCTCGGGGAGTGGACACCGGGGAGCTGTTTTTT. Translated: CASSRARGVDTGELFF. This rearrangement joins TRBV10-1 to TRBJ2-2; possibly TRBD2 for D (5 bases). V was pared by 5 bases and J by 3 bases, with 16 bases between. CDR1 is WNHNN and CDR2 is SYGVQD in the germline V gene (reference sequence). This CDR3 contains 16 residues.

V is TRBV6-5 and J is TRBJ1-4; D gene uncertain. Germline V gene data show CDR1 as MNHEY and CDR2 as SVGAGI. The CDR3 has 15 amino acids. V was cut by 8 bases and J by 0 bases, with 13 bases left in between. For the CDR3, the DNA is TGTGCCAGCCAGCGGGGTCGAGCAACTAATGAAAAACTGTTTTTT. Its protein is CASQRGRATNEKLFF.

This CDR3 is CASSSIGNNQPQHF. For the CDR3, the DNA is TGTGCCAGCAGCTCCATAGGCAACAATCAGCCCCAGCATTTT. The chain couples TRBV7-9 to TRBJ1-5; D is uncertain. Trimming took 4 bases from V and 3 from J, leaving 10 bases between them. The CDR3 has 14 residues. Looked up from germline, CDR1 is SEHNR and CDR2 is FQNEAQ (reference sequence).

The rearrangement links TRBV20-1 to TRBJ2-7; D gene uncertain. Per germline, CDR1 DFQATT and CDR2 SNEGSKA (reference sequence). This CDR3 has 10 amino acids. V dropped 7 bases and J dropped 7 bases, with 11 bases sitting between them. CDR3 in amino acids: CSGLLQEQYF. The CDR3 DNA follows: TGCAGTGGCCTCCTCCAGGAGCAGTACTTC.

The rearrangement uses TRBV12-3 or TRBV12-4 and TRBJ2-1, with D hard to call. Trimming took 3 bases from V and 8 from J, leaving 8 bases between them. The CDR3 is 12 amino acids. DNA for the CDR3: TGTGCCAGCAGTTTGATGGGCGATGAGCAGTTCTTC. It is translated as CASSLMGDEQFF.

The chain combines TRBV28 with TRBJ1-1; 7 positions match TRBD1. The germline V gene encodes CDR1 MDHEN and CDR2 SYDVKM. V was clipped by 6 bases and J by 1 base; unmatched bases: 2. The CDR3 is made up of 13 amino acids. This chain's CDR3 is CASSGQENTEAFF. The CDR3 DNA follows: TGTGCCAGCAGCGGACAGGAGAACACTGAAGCTTTCTTT.

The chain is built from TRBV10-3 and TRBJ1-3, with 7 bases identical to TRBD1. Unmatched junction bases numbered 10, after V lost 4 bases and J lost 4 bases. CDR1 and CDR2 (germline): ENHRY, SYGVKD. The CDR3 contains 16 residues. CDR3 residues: CAISARQGLAGNTIYF. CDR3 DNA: TGTGCCATCAGTGCTCGACAGGGACTGGCAGGAAACACCATATATTTT.

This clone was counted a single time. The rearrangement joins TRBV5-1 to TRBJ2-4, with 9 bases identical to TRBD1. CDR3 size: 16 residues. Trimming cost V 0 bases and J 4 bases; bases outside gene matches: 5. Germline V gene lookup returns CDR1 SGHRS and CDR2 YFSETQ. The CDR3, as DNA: TGCGCCAGCAGCTTGGTGTACAGGGGGCCAAAAAACATTCAGTACTTC. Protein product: CASSLVYRGPKNIQYF.

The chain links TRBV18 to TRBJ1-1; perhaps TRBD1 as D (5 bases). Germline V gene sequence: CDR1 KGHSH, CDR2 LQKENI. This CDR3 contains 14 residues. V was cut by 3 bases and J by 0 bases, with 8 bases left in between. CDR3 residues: CASSPDSLNTEAFF. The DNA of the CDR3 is TGTGCCAGCTCACCCGACAGTTTGAACACTGAAGCTTTCTTT.

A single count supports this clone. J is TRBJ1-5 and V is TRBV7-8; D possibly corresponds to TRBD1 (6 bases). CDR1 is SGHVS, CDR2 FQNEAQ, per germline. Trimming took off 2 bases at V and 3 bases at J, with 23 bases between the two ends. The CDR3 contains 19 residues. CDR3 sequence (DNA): TGTGCCAGCAGCTTAAGCGCGACAGGTATTCCCAATGTCAATCAGCCCCAGCATTTT. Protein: CASSLSATGIPNVNQPQHF.

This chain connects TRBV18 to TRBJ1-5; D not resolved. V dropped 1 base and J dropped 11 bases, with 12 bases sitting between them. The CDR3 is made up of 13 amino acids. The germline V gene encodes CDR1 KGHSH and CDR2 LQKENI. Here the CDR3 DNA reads TGTGCCAGCTCACCACGGACCGACGCGGCCCAGCATTTT. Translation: CASSPRTDAAQHF.

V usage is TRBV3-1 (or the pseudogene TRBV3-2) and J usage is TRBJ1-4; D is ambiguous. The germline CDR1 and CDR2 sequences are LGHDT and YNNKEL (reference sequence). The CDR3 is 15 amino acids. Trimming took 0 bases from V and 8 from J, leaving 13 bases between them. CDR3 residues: CASSQEVGGGEKLFF. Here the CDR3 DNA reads TGTGCCAGCAGCCAAGAAGTCGGTGGAGGCGAAAAACTGTTTTTT.

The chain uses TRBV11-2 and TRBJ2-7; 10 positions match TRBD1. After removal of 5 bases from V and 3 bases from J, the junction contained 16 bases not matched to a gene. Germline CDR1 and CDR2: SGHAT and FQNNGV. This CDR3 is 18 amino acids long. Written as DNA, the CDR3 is TGTGCCAGCAGCCGGAGCCGGGACAGGGGAAAGCGCGTCTACGAGCAGTACTTC. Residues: CASSRSRDRGKRVYEQYF.

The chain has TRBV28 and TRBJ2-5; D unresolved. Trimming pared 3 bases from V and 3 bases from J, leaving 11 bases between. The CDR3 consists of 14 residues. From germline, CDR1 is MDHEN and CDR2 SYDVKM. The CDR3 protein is CASSFHTTEETQYF. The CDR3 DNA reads TGTGCCAGCAGTTTTCACACTACGGAAGAGACCCAGTACTTC.

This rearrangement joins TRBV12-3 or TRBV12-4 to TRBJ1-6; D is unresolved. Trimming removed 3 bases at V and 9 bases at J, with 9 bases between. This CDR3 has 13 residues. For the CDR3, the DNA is TGTGCCAGCAGTTTCGCCGTGGGTTCACCCCTCCACTTT. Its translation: CASSFAVGSPLHF.

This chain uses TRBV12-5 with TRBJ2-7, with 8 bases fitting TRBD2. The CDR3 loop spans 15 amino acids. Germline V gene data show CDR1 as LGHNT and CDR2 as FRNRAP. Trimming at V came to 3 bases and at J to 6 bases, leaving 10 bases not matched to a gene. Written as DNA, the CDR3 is TGTGCTAGTGGTTTCCCGGGGGGGCGATCGGGCGAGCAGTACTTC. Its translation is CASGFPGGRSGEQYF.

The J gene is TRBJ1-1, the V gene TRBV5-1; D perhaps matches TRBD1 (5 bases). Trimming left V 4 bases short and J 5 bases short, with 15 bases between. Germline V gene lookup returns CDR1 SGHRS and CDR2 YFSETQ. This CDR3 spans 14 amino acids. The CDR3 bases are TGCGCCAGCAGCGGTGGACACGAAGGGACTGAAGCTTTCTTT. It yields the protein CASSGGHEGTEAFF.

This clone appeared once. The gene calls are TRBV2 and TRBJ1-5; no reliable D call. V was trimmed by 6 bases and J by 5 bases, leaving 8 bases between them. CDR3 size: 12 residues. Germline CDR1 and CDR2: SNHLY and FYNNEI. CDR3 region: CASRPHHQPQHF. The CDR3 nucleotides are TGTGCCAGCAGGCCTCATCATCAGCCCCAGCATTTT. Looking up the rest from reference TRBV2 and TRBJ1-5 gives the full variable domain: EPEVTQTPSHQVTQMGQEVILRCVPISNHLYFYWYRQILGQKVEFLVSFYNNEISEKSEIFDDQFSVERPDGSNFTLKIRSTKLEDSAMYFCASRPHHQPQHFGDGTRLSIL.

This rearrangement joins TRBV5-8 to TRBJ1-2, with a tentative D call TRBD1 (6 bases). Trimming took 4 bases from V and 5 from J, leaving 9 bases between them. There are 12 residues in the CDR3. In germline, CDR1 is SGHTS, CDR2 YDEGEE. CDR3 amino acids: CASSRTAYGYTF. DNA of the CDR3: TGTGCCAGCAGCCGGACAGCGTATGGCTACACCTTC.

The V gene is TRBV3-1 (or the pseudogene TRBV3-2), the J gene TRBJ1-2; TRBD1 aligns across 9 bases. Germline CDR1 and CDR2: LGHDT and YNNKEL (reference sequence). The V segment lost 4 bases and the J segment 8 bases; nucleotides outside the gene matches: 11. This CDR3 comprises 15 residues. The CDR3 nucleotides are TGTGCCAGCAGCCCCTTTGTCAGGGGACAGGGAGGCTACACCTTC. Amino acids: CASSPFVRGQGGYTF.

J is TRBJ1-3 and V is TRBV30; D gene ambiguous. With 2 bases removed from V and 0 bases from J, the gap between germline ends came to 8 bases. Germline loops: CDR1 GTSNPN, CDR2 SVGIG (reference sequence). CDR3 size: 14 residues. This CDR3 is CAWSRGGSGNTIYF. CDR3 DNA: TGTGCCTGGAGTAGAGGAGGCTCTGGAAACACCATATATTTT.

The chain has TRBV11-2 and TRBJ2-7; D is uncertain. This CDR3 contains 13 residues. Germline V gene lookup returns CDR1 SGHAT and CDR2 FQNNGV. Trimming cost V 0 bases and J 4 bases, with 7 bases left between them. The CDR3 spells CASSLDQLYEQYF. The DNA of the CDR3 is TGTGCCAGCAGCTTAGATCAACTTTACGAGCAGTACTTC. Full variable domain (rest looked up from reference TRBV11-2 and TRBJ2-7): EAGVAQSPRYKIIEKRQSVAFWCNPISGHATLYWYQQILGQGPKLLIQFQNNGVVDDSQLPKDRFSAERLKGVDSTLKIQPAKLEDSAVYLCASSLDQLYEQYFGPGTRLTVT.

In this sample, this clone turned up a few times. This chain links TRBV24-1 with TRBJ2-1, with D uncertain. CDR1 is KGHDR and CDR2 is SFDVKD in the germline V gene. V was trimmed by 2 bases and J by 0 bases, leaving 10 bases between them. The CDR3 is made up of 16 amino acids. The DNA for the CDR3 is TGTGCCACCAGTGATTCGATGACAAGCTCCTACAATGAGCAGTTCTTC. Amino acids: CATSDSMTSSYNEQFF.